This TCR beta chain was sequenced during a study of T cells in localized non-small cell lung cancer. Clones were read by immunoSEQ multiplex PCR, and TCRdb kept only the in-frame ones, dropping some. This table has 25,000 to 30,000 clones, about 87% appearing once. V was pared by 3 bases and J by 1 base, with 7 bases of the junction left unmatched. Germline lookup yields CDR1 KGHSH and CDR2 LQKENI. CDR3 size: 19 residues. General observations from the study: Uninvolved adjacent lung showed higher T cell clonality than tumor. Adjacent lung exhibited a median of about 57 among the 100 most abundant tumor clones.

As to this clone: The antigen is not known.

The clonotype originates from a woman aged 18-55 years with stage I lung adenocarcinoma. The genes are TRBV18 and TRBJ2-2; 14 bases match TRBD2. The sample here was peripheral blood, taken before any cancer treatment. The CDR3 DNA is TGTGCCAGCTCACCGGGACTAGCGGGAGTTAATAGGAACACCGGGGAGCTGTTTTTT. Encoded protein: CASSPGLAGVNRNTGELFF.